Listed below are T cell receptor beta chains from one sample, sequenced in a study of T-cell reconstitution after alpha-beta-depleted transplantation in children. MiXCR, applied by TCRdb to the PCR reads, yields one record per CDR3 protein. Here the sample spans hundreds of thousands of distinct CDR3 sequences, approximately 15% being singletons. Sequenced here: PBMCs, mostly from graft donor cells, sampled 360 days after TCRalphabeta/CD19-depleted stem cell transplant. The receptors originated from a male patient between 2 and 15 years old who had a stem cell transplant for acute lymphoblastic leukemia, so the T cells may come from the graft donor. CDR3s include the opening cysteine and the closing phenylalanine or tryptophan. D genes are given only for firm matches. Rows may omit the clone size; those that give it use once, few, many or a size class.

j_gene: TRBJ2-6
v_gene: TRBV9
d_gene: TRBD2
abundance: few
CDR3nt: TGTGCCAGCAGCGCGACGACTAGCTTTGGGGCCAACGTCCTGACTTTC
CDR3aa: CASSATTSFGANVLTF

j_gene: TRBJ2-1
v_gene: TRBV27
d_gene: TRBD2
abundance: many
CDR3nt: TGTGCCAGCAGTTCCCCCCGGACTAGCGGGATCTCCTACAATGAGCAGTTCTTC
CDR3aa: CASSSPRTSGISYNEQFF

j_gene: TRBJ2-1
v_gene: TRBV11-2
d_gene: NA
abundance: few
CDR3nt: TGTGCCAGCAACTTACGGGCAGCTAGCTCCTACAATGAGCAGTTCTTC
CDR3aa: CASNLRAASSYNEQFF

j_gene: TRBJ2-1
v_gene: TRBV27
d_gene: TRBD2
abundance: NA
CDR3nt: TGTGCCAGCAGTTTTACGGGGGGAACAAACAATGAGCAGTTCTTC
CDR3aa: CASSFTGGTNNEQFF

j_gene: TRBJ1-2
v_gene: TRBV11-2
d_gene: TRBD1
abundance: NA
CDR3nt: TGTGCCAGCAGCTTAAGGGGACAGCTAAGCCGTGAAAACTATGGCTACACCTTC
CDR3aa: CASSLRGQLSRENYGYTF

j_gene: TRBJ1-1
v_gene: TRBV5-1
d_gene: NA
abundance: NA
CDR3nt: TGCGCCAGCAGCTTGGGACAGAGCACTGAAGCTTTCTTT
CDR3aa: CASSLGQSTEAFF

j_gene: TRBJ2-2
v_gene: TRBV18
d_gene: NA
abundance: NA
CDR3nt: TGTGCCAGCTCACCGGACGGGAACACCGGGGAGCTGTTTTTT
CDR3aa: CASSPDGNTGELFF

j_gene: TRBJ2-3
v_gene: TRBV14
d_gene: TRBD1
abundance: NA
CDR3nt: TGTGCCAGCAGCCATAGACAGGGCCTCACAGATACGCAGTATTTT
CDR3aa: CASSHRQGLTDTQYF

j_gene: TRBJ2-7
v_gene: TRBV11-2
d_gene: NA
abundance: NA
CDR3nt: TGTGCCAGCAGCGCTCCAGGGTTAACCTACGAGCAGTACTTC
CDR3aa: CASSAPGLTYEQYF

j_gene: TRBJ1-1
v_gene: TRBV10-3
d_gene: NA
abundance: many
CDR3nt: TGTGCCATCAGTGAGCGGGAGCCCCTGAACACTGAAGCTTTCTTT
CDR3aa: CAISEREPLNTEAFF

j_gene: TRBJ2-3
v_gene: TRBV2
d_gene: NA
abundance: NA
CDR3nt: TGTGCCAGCGGTTCTTCTGGCACAGATACGCAGTATTTT
CDR3aa: CASGSSGTDTQYF

j_gene: TRBJ2-7
v_gene: TRBV29-1
d_gene: TRBD1
abundance: few
CDR3nt: TGCAGCGTTGAACAGACAGGGGGTTACGAGCAGTACTTC
CDR3aa: CSVEQTGGYEQYF

j_gene: TRBJ2-3
v_gene: TRBV24-1
d_gene: NA
abundance: few
CDR3nt: TGTGCCACCAGTGACCGAACGCAGGGGACGCAGTATTTT
CDR3aa: CATSDRTQGTQYF

j_gene: TRBJ2-3
v_gene: TRBV29-1
d_gene: TRBD2
abundance: NA
CDR3nt: TGCAGCGTTGAACTTAGCGGGGATAGCACAGATACGCAGTATTTT
CDR3aa: CSVELSGDSTDTQYF

j_gene: TRBJ2-3
v_gene: TRBV30
d_gene: TRBD1
abundance: few
CDR3nt: TGTGCCTGGACCAACCGGGACAGACTCACAGATACGCAGTATTTT
CDR3aa: CAWTNRDRLTDTQYF

j_gene: TRBJ2-1
v_gene: TRBV27
d_gene: NA
abundance: few
CDR3nt: TGTGCCAGCAGTTTCACTGTGGGGGCCGGGGATGAGCAGTTCTTC
CDR3aa: CASSFTVGAGDEQFF

j_gene: TRBJ2-1
v_gene: TRBV9
d_gene: NA
abundance: NA
CDR3nt: TGTGCCAGCAGCGTGGGGGACGCCTACAATGAGCAGTTCTTC
CDR3aa: CASSVGDAYNEQFF

j_gene: TRBJ1-1
v_gene: TRBV12-3/TRBV12-4
d_gene: TRBD1
abundance: NA
CDR3nt: TGTGCCAGCAGACAATACAGGGGGGAGAACACTGAAGCTTTCTTT
CDR3aa: CASRQYRGENTEAFF

j_gene: TRBJ2-1
v_gene: TRBV11-2
d_gene: NA
abundance: NA
CDR3nt: TGTGCCAGCAGCTTCTTTATCGGCCCAAAAGAGCAGTTCTTC
CDR3aa: CASSFFIGPKEQFF

j_gene: TRBJ2-2
v_gene: TRBV5-1
d_gene: NA
abundance: NA
CDR3nt: TGCGCCAGCAGCTTGGCCCGACAAGTCGAGCTGTTTTTT
CDR3aa: CASSLARQVELFF

j_gene: TRBJ2-2
v_gene: TRBV4-3
d_gene: TRBD2
abundance: few
CDR3nt: TGCGCCAGCAGCCAAGATAGCGGGGCGATGAACACCGGGGAGCTGTTTTTT
CDR3aa: CASSQDSGAMNTGELFF

j_gene: TRBJ2-7
v_gene: TRBV12-3/TRBV12-4
d_gene: NA
abundance: NA
CDR3nt: TGTGCCAGCAGGAGACAGCTCTACGAGCAGTACTTC
CDR3aa: CASRRQLYEQYF

j_gene: TRBJ2-7
v_gene: TRBV7-6
d_gene: NA
abundance: NA
CDR3nt: TGTGCCAGCAGCTTACCCGAAAGGGGGGGCCTCTCCTACGAGCAGTACTTC
CDR3aa: CASSLPERGGLSYEQYF

j_gene: TRBJ2-2
v_gene: TRBV5-1
d_gene: TRBD1
abundance: NA
CDR3nt: TGCGCCAGCAGCTCGGACAGGGGGGGGAACACCGGGGAGCTGTTTTTT
CDR3aa: CASSSDRGGNTGELFF

j_gene: TRBJ2-1
v_gene: TRBV29-1
d_gene: NA
abundance: NA
CDR3nt: TGCAGCGGTGGACACGACGGGTCCTACAATGAGCAGTTCTTC
CDR3aa: CSGGHDGSYNEQFF

j_gene: TRBJ2-7
v_gene: TRBV12-3/TRBV12-4
d_gene: NA
abundance: few
CDR3nt: TGTGCCAGCAGCCTCATTGGACAGAATCCCTACGAGCAGTACTTC
CDR3aa: CASSLIGQNPYEQYF

j_gene: TRBJ1-1
v_gene: TRBV2
d_gene: NA
abundance: NA
CDR3nt: TGTACCTTCAGTAGACAGGCGTACACTGAAGCTTTCTTT
CDR3aa: CTFSRQAYTEAFF

j_gene: TRBJ1-2
v_gene: TRBV12-3/TRBV12-4
d_gene: NA
abundance: NA
CDR3nt: TGTGCCAGCAGCTGGAGGAGTTTCAACTATGGCTACACCTTC
CDR3aa: CASSWRSFNYGYTF